This is a list of T cell receptor beta chains from one sample in a study of blood T cell repertoires in COVID-19. The assay was immunoSEQ multiplex PCR, and TCRdb's table has in-frame clones only and misses some. The sample yields a few hundred thousand clones, roughly four fifths seen once. The sample consisted of PBMCs or T cells enriched from blood (not recorded which). The receptor source for this set is a woman aged 60-75 years who had recovered from COVID-19. Each CDR3 is given without its conserved first and last residue.

v_call	j_call	cdr3_aa
TRBV18	TRBJ2-7	ASSPPGVAGYYEQY
TRBV27	TRBJ1-4	ASSLIGEDEKLF
TRBV28	TRBJ2-7	ASSPSGLEQY
TRBV5-1	TRBJ2-3	ASSSSQIRTDTQY
TRBV5-1	TRBJ2-3	ASSSEKGTSGHTDTQY
TRBV3-1/TRBV3-2	TRBJ1-1	ASSQGSRTTEAF
TRBV6-5	TRBJ1-5	ASQVTAYSNQPQH
TRBV20-1	TRBJ2-5	SASPAGRRETQY
TRBV11-2	TRBJ1-6	ASSPRTGDSPLH
TRBV5-1	TRBJ2-1	ASISSYNEQF
TRBV7-2	TRBJ1-2	ASSLARTPNYGYT
TRBV19	TRBJ1-2	ASTFMGPRGGYT
TRBV4-1	TRBJ1-5	ASSQGEGPGQPQH
TRBV5-1	TRBJ2-7	ASSYPGQGLSEEQY
TRBV2	TRBJ1-2	ASSEGQIPGDYT
TRBV5-1	TRBJ2-1	ASSSSVSGQRYNEQF
TRBV5-1	TRBJ2-1	ANIPRPGLALSSYNEQF
TRBV6-1	TRBJ2-7	ASSDRGPKDEQY
TRBV7-6	TRBJ1-2	ASSLDLFTGTVDGYT
TRBV9	TRBJ1-3	ASSPQGLMNSGNTIY
TRBV20-1	TRBJ2-7	SASGTVSQGPYEQY
TRBV7-9	TRBJ1-1	ASKLTGVTEAF
TRBV5-4	TRBJ1-4	ASSLGGGAGEKLF
TRBV3-1/TRBV3-2	TRBJ2-7	ASSQGTGRTLSNNEQY
TRBV2	TRBJ1-4	ASSLDRGREKLF
TRBV6-5	TRBJ1-1	ASRRLDRGITEAF
TRBV5-4	TRBJ2-1	ASNMDSSYNEQF
TRBV3-1/TRBV3-2	TRBJ2-5	ASSQGNAGGLIETQY
TRBV11-2	TRBJ1-2	ASSLGQGAVYGYT
TRBV6-5	TRBJ2-7	ASSYSPRGPYEQY
TRBV3-1/TRBV3-2	TRBJ1-5	ASSQDRGGNQPQH
TRBV7-4	TRBJ2-5	ASSQYPPVY
TRBV7-9	TRBJ2-2	ASTLTATGAGELF
TRBV6-1	TRBJ2-3	ASSAVGTSGTDTQY
TRBV29-1	TRBJ2-1	SVEVGTGIHNEQF
TRBV10-1	TRBJ2-2	ASSDPDRQPTGELF
TRBV19	TRBJ2-7	ASTARGFGEQY
TRBV11-2	TRBJ1-4	ASSPGGGRTNEKLF
TRBV4-2	TRBJ1-1	ASSQDSRRNTEAF
TRBV5-6	TRBJ1-3	ASSRQRGNTIY
TRBV19	TRBJ2-1	ASSISFNNEQF
TRBV5-1	TRBJ2-7	ASSLYGTGTYEQY
TRBV7-2	TRBJ2-7	ASSLVGQGAYEQY
TRBV20-1	TRBJ1-3	SASNPLNSGNTIY
TRBV19	TRBJ2-3	ASSLSTDTQY
TRBV6-5	TRBJ2-6	ASKEDPGANVLT
TRBV2	TRBJ2-6	ASKTGSGANVLT
TRBV5-1	TRBJ2-1	ASSTTSGIYNEQF
TRBV10-1	TRBJ2-1	ASSDSASGPSYNEQF
TRBV4-1	TRBJ1-1	ASSLRDWGSNTEAF
TRBV6-5	TRBJ1-1	ASRPLTGFPEAF
TRBV15	TRBJ1-6	ATSKFEHYNSPLH